These T cell receptor beta chains were read from a single sample in a study of T cells after yellow fever vaccination. TCRdb re-called the 5' RACE reads through MiXCR, storing one row per CDR3 protein. The repertoire holds under 700,000 distinct CDR3 sequences, about a sixth seen once, with around 16% in the top ten. The specimen was PBMCs, collected about 5 days after the first yellow fever vaccination. These receptors all stem from a man aged 18 to 29 who received the YFV17D yellow fever vaccine. Each CDR3 is given with its conserved first and last residue. A D gene is named only where the DNA matches it firmly. Only some rows state a clone size, as once, few, many or a class for expanded clones.

d_call,clone_size,v_call,j_call,cdr3_aa,cdr3_nt
.,many,TRBV24-1,TRBJ1-1,CATSEAGGTEAFF,TGTGCCACCAGTGAAGCGGGGGGCACTGAAGCTTTCTTT
TRBD1,.,TRBV18,TRBJ1-1,CASSRTGQGDRFTEAFF,TGTGCCAGCTCACGAACGGGACAGGGGGATCGGTTCACTGAAGCTTTCTTT
.,few,TRBV5-4,TRBJ2-3,CASSMTPSDTQYF,TGTGCCAGCAGCATGACACCTTCAGATACGCAGTATTTT
.,few,TRBV5-1,TRBJ1-5,CASSLDHGGSNQPQHF,TGCGCCAGCAGCTTGGATCATGGGGGATCTAATCAGCCCCAGCATTTT
.,.,TRBV28,TRBJ1-2,CANRGGYGYTF,TGTGCCAACCGTGGGGGCTATGGCTACACCTTC
TRBD1,.,TRBV6-1,TRBJ1-1,CATTTGVGGTEAFF,TGTGCCACGACGACAGGGGTTGGTGGCACTGAAGCTTTCTTT
.,few,TRBV4-3,TRBJ1-2,CASSQESGENYGYTF,TGCGCCAGCAGCCAAGAATCAGGGGAGAACTATGGCTACACCTTC
.,few,TRBV20-1,TRBJ2-3,CSARDRLGADTQYF,TGCAGTGCTAGAGATCGCCTTGGAGCAGATACGCAGTATTTT
.,.,TRBV7-6,TRBJ2-1,CASSSNTRNEQFF,TGTGCCAGCAGCTCAAACACTAGAAATGAGCAGTTCTTC
TRBD1,few,TRBV12-3/TRBV12-4,TRBJ1-2,CASSIFGTGGAADTF,TGTGCCAGCAGTATTTTCGGGACAGGGGGCGCGGCGGACACCTTC
.,few,TRBV5-1,TRBJ1-2,CASSLGQSGYTF,TGCGCCAGCAGCTTGGGGCAGTCTGGCTACACCTTC
.,.,TRBV20-1,TRBJ1-4,CSASSGATNEKLFF,TGCAGTGCTAGCTCCGGGGCAACTAATGAAAAACTGTTTTTT
TRBD2,few,TRBV20-1,TRBJ2-1,CSARGLAGDEQFF,TGCAGTGCTAGGGGACTAGCGGGGGATGAGCAGTTCTTC
.,.,TRBV4-1,TRBJ2-7,CASSQPPLGHYQLGNYEQYF,TGCGCCAGCAGCCAACCCCCGTTGGGCCACTATCAGCTAGGCAACTACGAGCAGTACTTC
TRBD2,.,TRBV19,TRBJ2-1,CASSMGLAANEQFF,TGTGCCAGTAGTATGGGACTAGCGGCGAATGAGCAGTTCTTC
.,.,TRBV19,TRBJ2-3,CASSPRTPATDTQYF,TGTGCCAGTAGTCCACGGACCCCCGCCACAGATACGCAGTATTTT
.,few,TRBV7-2,TRBJ2-1,CASSLPAAGDHTNEQFF,TGTGCCAGCAGCTTACCCGCTGCAGGGGACCACACCAATGAGCAGTTCTTC
.,.,TRBV7-9,TRBJ1-2,CTSGARIRDSVGYTF,TGTACCAGCGGAGCTCGGATCAGGGACTCGGTTGGCTACACCTTC
TRBD1,few,TRBV2,TRBJ2-7,CASEGANYEQYF,TGTGCCAGCGAGGGGGCGAACTACGAGCAGTACTTC
.,.,TRBV4-3,TRBJ1-2,CASSQVLFNYGYTF,TGCGCCAGCAGCCAAGTCCTTTTTAACTATGGCTACACCTTC
TRBD2,.,TRBV4-2,TRBJ2-5,CASSQGLAGAKETQYF,TGTGCCAGCAGCCAGGGACTAGCGGGAGCGAAAGAGACCCAGTACTTC
.,few,TRBV29-1,TRBJ1-2,CSVVPAGMAYGYTF,TGCAGCGTTGTTCCGGCAGGGATGGCCTATGGCTACACCTTC
.,few,TRBV7-9,TRBJ1-6,CASSTDSPLHF,TGTGCCAGCAGCACGGATTCACCCCTCCACTTT
.,few,TRBV10-3,TRBJ2-3,CAIGGLKGTRITDTQYF,TGTGCCATCGGGGGGTTGAAGGGGACCCGAATCACAGATACGCAGTATTTT
.,.,TRBV20-1,TRBJ1-2,CSARDYRGGYTF,TGCAGTGCTAGAGATTACCGGGGGGGCTACACCTTC
.,.,TRBV7-2,TRBJ2-3,CASSFRRSARDTQYF,TGTGCCAGCAGCTTTCGTCGTTCGGCGCGGGATACGCAGTATTTT
.,few,TRBV13,TRBJ2-7,CASSPPTRHEQYF,TGTGCCAGCAGCCCCCCCACGAGGCACGAGCAGTACTTC
TRBD1,few,TRBV5-1,TRBJ1-4,CASSWGQGREKLFF,TGCGCCAGCAGCTGGGGACAGGGGAGGGAAAAACTGTTTTTT
.,few,TRBV24-1,TRBJ1-2,CATRQAAGTYGYTF,TGTGCCACCAGGCAAGCGGCCGGGACCTATGGCTACACCTTC
.,.,TRBV6-2/TRBV6-3,TRBJ2-7,CASTRELEQYF,TGTGCCAGCACCCGGGAGCTCGAGCAGTACTTC
TRBD1,few,TRBV27,TRBJ1-2,CASSFVWTGGAAYGYTF,TGTGCCAGCAGTTTTGTGTGGACAGGGGGCGCGGCGTATGGCTACACCTTC
.,.,TRBV7-9,TRBJ2-3,CASSYPPGSTDTQYF,TGTGCCAGCAGTTACCCGCCGGGCAGCACAGATACGCAGTATTTT
.,many,TRBV27,TRBJ1-5,CASSRGGRGNQPQHF,TGTGCCAGCAGCCGAGGGGGAAGAGGCAATCAGCCCCAGCATTTT
.,few,TRBV7-9,TRBJ2-1,CASSSPQGGGFF,TGTGCCAGCAGCTCCCCCCAGGGGGGGGGGTTCTTC
.,.,TRBV2,TRBJ1-3,CASSAVSGNTIYF,TGTGCCAGCAGTGCCGTTTCTGGAAACACCATATATTTT
TRBD1,.,TRBV7-6,TRBJ2-2,CASSFNPDRGHTGELFF,TGTGCCAGCAGCTTCAATCCGGACAGGGGGCACACCGGGGAGCTGTTTTTT
.,.,TRBV20-1,TRBJ1-1,CSARIQGAFF,TGCAGTGCTAGAATACAGGGAGCTTTCTTT
.,.,TRBV11-2,TRBJ2-3,CASRGRGNIDTQYF,TGTGCCAGTCGGGGGCGGGGGAACATAGATACGCAGTATTTT
.,.,TRBV7-9,TRBJ1-2,CASGWEASGYTF,TGTGCCAGCGGCTGGGAAGCCTCCGGCTACACCTTC
.,few,TRBV29-1,TRBJ2-3,CSVRALFADTQYF,TGCAGCGTCAGGGCCCTCTTCGCGGATACGCAGTATTTT